Below are 10 T cell receptor beta chains sequenced from a single sample in a study of blood T cells in healthy people across ages. A second PCR, run for about 7 to 11 cycles, used a sample-barcoded 5' primer plus a J-beta primer mix. A single record per CDR3 protein comes from TCRdb applying MiXCR to the 5' RACE reads. The repertoire consists of 700,000 or so distinct CDR3 sequences, with 40% to 50% occurring once and the leading ten covering around 30%. The sequenced sample was blood. The receptor set was obtained from an elderly man in good health.

This clonotype was observed a handful of times. The V gene is TRBV3-1, the J gene TRBJ2-5; TRBD2 matches at 9 bases. V lost 0 bases to trimming and J lost 5 bases; unmatched junction nucleotides: 7. The germline CDR1 and CDR2 sequences are LGHDT and YNNKEL (reference sequence). The CDR3 length is 16 residues. Here the CDR3 DNA reads TGTGCCAGCAGCCAAGATAGAAGACTAGCGGAGGAGACCCAGTACTTC. This encodes CASSQDRRLAEETQYF.

The table lists this clonotype with many counts. V and J are TRBV20-1 and TRBJ2-1, with 10 positions matching TRBD2. Germline-derived CDR1 and CDR2 are DFQATT and SNEGSKA (reference sequence). The CDR3 has 15 amino acids. J gave up 8 bases and V 0 bases, and 7 bases lay outside the gene matches. CDR3 sequence (DNA): TGCAGTGCTAGAGATCCACTAGCGGGGTCGTATGAGCAGTTCTTC. Translating it yields CSARDPLAGSYEQFF.

With regard to this clonotype: This may come from a read error, since a much larger clone is one base off. V gene TRBV29-1 combines with J gene TRBJ2-4; TRBD2 matches 7 bases. Gene TRBJ2-7 matches the end of the DNA better, so the J call may be wrong. Germline CDR1 reads SQVTM; CDR2 reads ANQGSEA. The CDR3 spans 15 residues. CDR3: CSVEVGRERTYEQYF. The CDR3 nucleotides read TGCAGCGTTGAGGTGGGGCGGGAGCGAACCTACGAGCAGTACTTC.

This clonotype has just a few counts. J is TRBJ2-7 and V is TRBV2; no clear D. V was trimmed by 6 bases and J by 0 bases, leaving 12 bases between them. Germline V gives CDR1 SNHLY, CDR2 FYNNEI. The CDR3 extends over 14 amino acids. The CDR3 loop is CASSNTDLSYEQYF. Written as DNA, the CDR3 is TGTGCCAGCAGCAACACAGACCTCTCCTACGAGCAGTACTTC.

Only a few counts were recorded for this clonotype. This chain links TRBV3-1 with TRBJ2-7; the D call may be TRBD1 or TRBD2 (5 bases each). The V gene's germline CDR1 is LGHDT and CDR2 YNNKEL (reference sequence). The ends were cut back, 1 base at V and 0 bases at J, with 10 bases in the middle. The CDR3 runs to 15 residues. The chain's CDR3 is CASSQAGTSSYEQYF. CDR3 coding DNA: TGTGCCAGCAGCCAAGCCGGGACGTCCTCCTACGAGCAGTACTTC.

The rearrangement uses TRBV20-1 and TRBJ1-4, with D maybe TRBD1 (6 bases). From germline, CDR1 is DFQATT and CDR2 SNEGSKA (reference sequence). This CDR3 is built from 14 residues. With 3 bases removed from V and 5 bases from J, the gap between germline ends came to 13 bases. CDR3 amino acids: CSAREDSRNEKLFF. The CDR3 bases are TGCAGTGCTAGGGAGGACAGCCGAAATGAAAAACTGTTTTTT.

This clonotype has only a few counts. The genes are TRBV20-1 and TRBJ1-1; D remains unclear. Between the trimmed V and J ends, which lost 8 bases and 3 bases, there was a span of 10 bases. From germline, CDR1 is DFQATT and CDR2 SNEGSKA (reference sequence). The CDR3 runs 11 residues. CDR3 loop: CSLSWDTEAFF. The CDR3 nucleotides read TGCAGTTTGTCTTGGGACACTGAAGCTTTCTTT.

The CDR3 region has the DNA TGTGCCAGCAGCTTAGCCCCAGGGGGAGGGAACATTCAGTACTTC. It specifies CASSLAPGGGNIQYF. The chain is built from TRBV13 and TRBJ2-4, with D perhaps matching TRBD1 or TRBD2 (7 bases each). The CDR3 spans 15 residues. The germline V gene encodes CDR1 PRHDT and CDR2 FYEKMQ (reference sequence). Trimming pared 1 base from V and 7 bases from J, leaving 14 bases between.

This clonotype was detected a few times. This chain connects TRBV20-1 to TRBJ1-2; the match to TRBD1 covers 8 bases. J was trimmed by 9 bases and V by 6 bases; bases with no gene match: 6. The CDR3 length is 11 residues. The germline V gene has CDR1 DFQATT and CDR2 SNEGSKA (reference sequence). The CDR3 sequence is CSAEDRESYTF. The CDR3 DNA is TGCAGTGCCGAGGACAGGGAAAGCTACACCTTC.

The V call is TRBV5-5, the J call TRBJ2-7; 7 nucleotides align to TRBD2. V lost 3 bases to trimming and J lost 0 bases; unmatched junction nucleotides: 9. The CDR3 spans 16 residues. Germline loops: CDR1 SGHKS, CDR2 YYEKEE (reference sequence). CDR3 in DNA: TGTGCCAGCAGCTCCGACGGGGGGACCCTCTCCTACGAGCAGTACTTC. It yields the protein CASSSDGGTLSYEQYF.